This record covers a single T cell receptor beta chain. Its antigen is unknown. This entry is derived from a study of CD8+ T cells in alopecia areata. The overall study: For the treated group, dosing was oral tofacitinib at 5 to 10 mg twice daily. Tofacitinib dosing lasted 6 to 18 months, which was then followed by 6 months off drug.

Study outcomes and limitations: Sequence data from scalp samples additionally include resident alphabeta T cells of normal skin.

Investigators isolated RNA and reverse transcribed it into cDNA to act as the sequencing template. Sequencing used immunoSEQ multiplex PCR; TCRdb keeps in-frame clones, though not all of them. Of 100,000 to 150,000 clones listed, approximately 53% are singletons. The input for sequencing was CD4+ T cells sorted from blood, taken at week 0. This receptor was taken from a human donor with alopecia areata.

The CDR3 DNA sequence: TGTGCCAGCCTTCTCCCGGGACAGGGAAACATTCAGTACTTC. Its translation: CASLLPGQGNIQYF. The chain employs TRBV2 and TRBJ2-4; 9 bases are a match to TRBD1. J was trimmed by 6 bases and V by 8 bases; bases with no gene match: 8. This CDR3 comprises 14 residues. Germline CDR1 SNHLY, CDR2 FYNNEI.